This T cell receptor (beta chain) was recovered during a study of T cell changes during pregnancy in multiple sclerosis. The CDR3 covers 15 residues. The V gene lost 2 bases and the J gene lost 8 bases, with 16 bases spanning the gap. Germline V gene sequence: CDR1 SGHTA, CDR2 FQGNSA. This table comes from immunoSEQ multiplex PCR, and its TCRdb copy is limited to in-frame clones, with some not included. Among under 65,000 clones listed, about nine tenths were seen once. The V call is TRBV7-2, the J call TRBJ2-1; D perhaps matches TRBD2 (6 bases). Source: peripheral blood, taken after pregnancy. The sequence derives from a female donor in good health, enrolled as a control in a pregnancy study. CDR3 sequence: CASSLNGGIRDEQFF. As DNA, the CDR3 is TGTGCCAGCAGCTTAAATGGCGGGATCAGGGATGAGCAGTTCTTC.